This T cell receptor beta chain was sequenced during a study of T cells after yellow fever vaccination. Findings and caveats of the study: Post-booster reappearance was seen for most primary-vaccination clones (just under 97% CD4, around 89% CD8). Clonotypes appearing in both CD4 and CD8 compartments existed, and their share was small.

The table lists this clonotype with a few counts. Its antigen is not identified. The CDR3 spans 15 residues. Germline assignment: CDR1 SGHRS and CDR2 YFSETQ. The V and J ends lost 5 bases and 5 bases, in that order; junction bases with no gene match: 8. Making TCR cDNA involved 5'RACE template switching, which added UMIs and a universal primer site. TCRdb processed the 5' RACE reads anew with MiXCR; each CDR3 protein has one entry. The data show around 590,000 distinct CDR3 sequences, roughly an eighth seen once. The rearrangement joins TRBV5-1 to TRBJ2-7, with TRBD2 matching over 12 bases. This material consisted of PBMCs, taken on the day of the yellow fever booster vaccination. The sequence came from a man aged 25 to 40 who received the YFV17D yellow fever vaccine. CDR3 nucleotides: TGCGCCAGCAGTCCCTCTAGCGGGAGGGCGGACGAGCAGTACTTC. It translates to CASSPSSGRADEQYF.